This paragraph reports one TCR beta chain. The data were produced by immunoSEQ multiplex PCR, yet TCRdb's version contains in-frame clones alone and is incomplete. The table has about 150,000 clones, approximately 80% seen once; the top ten hold roughly 13%. V dropped 2 bases and J dropped 3; count of bases not matched to a gene: 2. This CDR3 spans 14 amino acids. Germline values: CDR1 KGHSH, CDR2 LQKENI. These data are taken from a study of cytotoxic CD8 clonotypes in ibrutinib-treated CLL. The source of this sequence is a human donor with chronic lymphocytic leukemia. The rearrangement links TRBV18 to TRBJ2-7, with 9 bases fitting TRBD1. The sequences come from PBMCs, collected after 12 months of ibrutinib treatment. In nucleotides, the CDR3 is TGTGCCAGCTCACCAACGACAGGGGGCTACGAGCAGTACTTC. Amino acids: CASSPTTGGYEQYF.